This is a list of T cell receptor beta chains from one sample in a study of identical twins. TCRdb redid the calling of the 5' RACE reads with MiXCR, one entry per CDR3 protein. The data contain around 370,000 distinct CDR3 sequences, 8.5% to 10% of them singletons. The sample comprised naive T cells sorted from blood. These receptors came from a woman between 50 and 59 years old in good health. CDR3s include the opening cysteine and the closing phenylalanine or tryptophan. Fields, in order: D gene, CDR3 length, J gene, V gene, clone size, CDR3 DNA, CDR3 protein. The D gene is left open where the match is weak. The size field is filled for only some rows; it gives once, few, many or a size class.

>-|13|TRBJ1-3|TRBV12-3/TRBV12-4|few
TGTGCCAGCAGTTACGACTCTGGAAACACCATATATTTT
CASSYDSGNTIYF
>-|15|TRBJ2-3|TRBV3-1|-
TGTGCCAGCAGCCAAGATCTCGGCGTAACAGGAACGCAGTATTTT
CASSQDLGVTGTQYF
>-|15|TRBJ2-3|TRBV9|few
TGTGCCAGCAGCTCGAGGGGGGGGATCGCAGATACGCAGTATTTT
CASSSRGGIADTQYF
>-|16|TRBJ1-5|TRBV5-4|many
TGTGCCAGCAGCCGAGGGGGGGTCGGGATCAATCAGCCCCAGCATTTT
CASSRGGVGINQPQHF
>-|15|TRBJ2-3|TRBV7-2|many
TGTGCCAGCAGCGCCCGGGACGAGCACACAGATACGCAGTATTTT
CASSARDEHTDTQYF
>-|13|TRBJ2-7|TRBV30|-
TGTGCCTGGAGTCCTGGGGGGAACTACGAGCAGTACTTC
CAWSPGGNYEQYF
>-|13|TRBJ1-5|TRBV3-1|few
TGTGCCAGCAGCCAAGGTGAGGTTCAGCCCCAGCATTTT
CASSQGEVQPQHF
>-|16|TRBJ1-5|TRBV12-3/TRBV12-4|few
TGTGCCAGCAGTTTGTATAGTGGCCAGACCCATCAGCCCCAGCATTTT
CASSLYSGQTHQPQHF
>TRBD2|18|TRBJ2-1|TRBV27|few
TGTGCCAGCAGTTTAGGACTAGCGGGAGTCAACCGACCCCATGAGCAGTTCTTC
CASSLGLAGVNRPHEQFF
>-|13|TRBJ2-1|TRBV10-3|-
TGTGCCATCACAGCGGTTCGGGGGAATGAGCAGTTCTTC
CAITAVRGNEQFF
>-|13|TRBJ2-7|TRBV29-1|few
TGCAGCGTTGGGGGGGCGGGGTTCGACGAGCAGTACTTC
CSVGGAGFDEQYF
>-|17|TRBJ1-5|TRBV7-2|few
TGTGCCAGCAGCCACCCAAGATTCGGGCTGATCAATCAGCCCCAGCATTTT
CASSHPRFGLINQPQHF
>-|13|TRBJ1-1|TRBV29-1|few
TGCAGCCTATCGGGACGGATGAACACTGAAGCTTTCTTT
CSLSGRMNTEAFF
>-|15|TRBJ2-7|TRBV5-1|many
TGCGCCAGCAGCTTGGAGACTTCTAACTCCTACGAGCAGTACTTC
CASSLETSNSYEQYF
>-|16|TRBJ2-7|TRBV25-1|-
TGTGCCAGCAGTCAGGGGGGTAGGGGCCCCCCTTACGAGCAGTACTTC
CASSQGGRGPPYEQYF
>-|12|TRBJ2-1|TRBV12-3/TRBV12-4|many
TGTGCCAGCAGTTTGGTTAGGCCACTGCAGTTCTTC
CASSLVRPLQFF
>TRBD2|15|TRBJ2-1|TRBV7-8|-
TGTGCCAGCAGCGAAAGTGGGACTAGCAACAATGAGCAGTTCTTC
CASSESGTSNNEQFF
>-|11|TRBJ1-2|TRBV12-3/TRBV12-4|many
TGTGCCAGCAGTTTAGACTATGGCTACACCTTC
CASSLDYGYTF
>TRBD1|14|TRBJ1-5|TRBV6-2/TRBV6-3|-
TGTGCCAGCAGACAGGGGGCTTCTGTTCAGCCCCAGCATTTT
CASRQGASVQPQHF
>-|16|TRBJ2-3|TRBV20-1|many
TGCAGTGCCACCACCCCTTCGGAGGGATCCACAGATACGCAGTATTTT
CSATTPSEGSTDTQYF
>-|15|TRBJ1-5|TRBV6-5|few
TGTGCCAGCAGTTCAAGACACTTCAGCAATCAGCCCCAGCATTTT
CASSSRHFSNQPQHF
>-|15|TRBJ2-1|TRBV5-1|many
TGCGCCAGCAGGGGGTCTGCTGATTCCTACAATGAGCAGTTCTTC
CASRGSADSYNEQFF
>-|15|TRBJ2-1|TRBV20-1|few
TGCAGTGCTAGGGCAGCGGCGGGCTCCTACAATGAGCAGTTCTTC
CSARAAAGSYNEQFF
>-|16|TRBJ2-2|TRBV12-3/TRBV12-4|-
TGTGCCAGCTCCCGGGACTTCTCCGGGGACACCGGGGAGCTGTTTTTT
CASSRDFSGDTGELFF
>TRBD1|16|TRBJ2-3|TRBV24-1|-
TGTGCCACCAGAGAATCCGGGACAGGGGGCGCAGATACGCAGTATTTT
CATRESGTGGADTQYF
>TRBD2|11|TRBJ2-1|TRBV7-9|many
TGTGCCAGCGGACTAGCGGATGAGCAGTTCTTC
CASGLADEQFF
>-|13|TRBJ1-2|TRBV12-3/TRBV12-4|many
TGTGCCAGCAGTGCGGACCACCACTATGGCTACACCTTC
CASSADHHYGYTF
>TRBD2|16|TRBJ2-6|TRBV5-1|-
TGCGCCAGCAGCTTGGCGATAGCGGGTGGGGCCAACGTCCTGACTTTC
CASSLAIAGGANVLTF
>-|13|TRBJ2-5|TRBV7-3|-
TGTGCCAGCAGCTTAATGGTTTGGGAGACCCAGTACTTC
CASSLMVWETQYF
>-|15|TRBJ2-2|TRBV7-7|-
TGTGCTAGCAGCTTAGATGAGGGCAACACCGGGGAGCTGTTTTTT
CASSLDEGNTGELFF
>-|13|TRBJ2-7|TRBV5-1|many
TGCGCCAGCAGCGGGGGGTTAACCTACGAGCAGTACTTC
CASSGGLTYEQYF
>-|15|TRBJ2-1|TRBV12-3/TRBV12-4|few
TGTGCCAGCAGTTTCGAACTAGCCCCCTACAATGAGCAGTTCTTC
CASSFELAPYNEQFF
>-|15|TRBJ2-4|TRBV21-1|-
TGTGCCCGATGGGGGGCACCCGTAGCCAAAAACATTCAGTACTTC
CARWGAPVAKNIQYF
>TRBD1|13|TRBJ2-5|TRBV7-2|few
TGTGCCAGCAGCCGGGACAGGGTCGGGACCCAGTACTTC
CASSRDRVGTQYF
>TRBD1|11|TRBJ2-1|TRBV29-1|-
TGCAGCGTTTGGACAGGGATTGAGCAGTTCTTC
CSVWTGIEQFF
>-|18|TRBJ2-2|TRBV12-3/TRBV12-4|few
TGTGCCAGCAGTTTTAGGCTAGGGGCCGCCCTTAACACCGGGGAGCTGTTTTTT
CASSFRLGAALNTGELFF
>-|14|TRBJ2-5|TRBV20-1|few
TGCAGTGCTAGGTCCGGGGGCTATCAAGAGACCCAGTACTTC
CSARSGGYQETQYF
>TRBD2|19|TRBJ2-5|TRBV10-2|-
TGCGCCAGCAGTGAGTGGATGGGGGCTAGCGGGAGGAAGGAAGAGACCCAGTACTTC
CASSEWMGASGRKEETQYF
>-|14|TRBJ1-3|TRBV29-1|many
TGCAGCGTCTGGGTAGGGGACTCTGGAAACACCATATATTTT
CSVWVGDSGNTIYF
>TRBD1|14|TRBJ2-3|TRBV9|few
TGTGCCAGCACCCTGGGACAGAGCACAGATACGCAGTATTTT
CASTLGQSTDTQYF
>-|16|TRBJ2-1|TRBV6-5|few
TGTGCCAGCAGTTACGTTCGACCGACCTCGAGCGATGAGCAGTTCTTC
CASSYVRPTSSDEQFF
>TRBD2|14|TRBJ2-3|TRBV24-1|few
TGTGCCACCAGTGATCGTAGGACTAGCGGTGTGCAGTATTTT
CATSDRRTSGVQYF
>-|13|TRBJ2-1|TRBV20-1|-
TGCAGTGCTGAGGACGAGAAAGTCAATGAGCAGTTCTTC
CSAEDEKVNEQFF
>TRBD2|15|TRBJ2-1|TRBV10-3|-
TGTGCCACTACCAGGTCTAGCGGGAGGGTGGATGAGCAGTTCTTC
CATTRSSGRVDEQFF
>-|16|TRBJ2-3|TRBV3-1|many
TGTGCCAGCAGCCAGTTTCTCCGGACCCCCACAGATACGCAGTATTTT
CASSQFLRTPTDTQYF
>TRBD2|20|TRBJ2-7|TRBV3-1|few
TGTGCCAGCAGCAACCGAGGGGGTCGTAGCGGGAGGAGAAGCTCCTACGAGCAGTACTTC
CASSNRGGRSGRRSSYEQYF
>-|16|TRBJ1-2|TRBV12-5|few
TGTGCTAGTGGTCAAACCCCCACAGGAGGCAGCTATGGCTACACCTTC
CASGQTPTGGSYGYTF
>-|16|TRBJ2-1|TRBV29-1|-
TGCAGCGTGGTGGTAGGAAGGACAGTATACTCCAATGAGCAGTTCTTC
CSVVVGRTVYSNEQFF
>TRBD2|15|TRBJ2-3|TRBV20-1|many
TGCAGTGCTTCGCCCCTAGCGGGAGTGCTCGATACGCAGTATTTT
CSASPLAGVLDTQYF
>-|11|TRBJ2-7|TRBV29-1|few
TGCAGCGTTGCGGGTGGTTACGAGCAGTACTTC
CSVAGGYEQYF
>-|17|TRBJ2-1|TRBV5-1|few
TGCGCCAGCAGCTTGGAGGTTGGGGGGAGGTCCTTCAATGAGCAGTTCTTC
CASSLEVGGRSFNEQFF
>-|14|TRBJ1-1|TRBV6-5|many
TGTGCCAGCAGCCAGATCACAGGGTTCAGTGAAGCTTTCTTT
CASSQITGFSEAFF
>-|14|TRBJ2-7|TRBV19|-
TGTGCCAGTAGTGCCCGGACTCACCGCGCCGAGCAGTACTTC
CASSARTHRAEQYF